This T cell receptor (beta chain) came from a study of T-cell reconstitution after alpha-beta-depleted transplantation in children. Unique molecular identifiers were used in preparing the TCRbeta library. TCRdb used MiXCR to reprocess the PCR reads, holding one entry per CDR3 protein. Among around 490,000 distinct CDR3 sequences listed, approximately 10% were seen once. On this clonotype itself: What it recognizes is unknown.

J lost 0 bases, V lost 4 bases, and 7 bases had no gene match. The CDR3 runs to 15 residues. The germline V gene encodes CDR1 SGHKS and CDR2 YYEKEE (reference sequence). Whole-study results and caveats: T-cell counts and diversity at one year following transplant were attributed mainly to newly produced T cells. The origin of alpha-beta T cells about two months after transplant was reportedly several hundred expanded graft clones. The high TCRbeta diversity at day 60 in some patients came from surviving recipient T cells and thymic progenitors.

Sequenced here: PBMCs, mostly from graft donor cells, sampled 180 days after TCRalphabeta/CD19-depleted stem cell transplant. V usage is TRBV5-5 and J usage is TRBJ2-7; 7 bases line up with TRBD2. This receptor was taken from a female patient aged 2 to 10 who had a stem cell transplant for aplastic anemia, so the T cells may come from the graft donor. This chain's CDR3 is CASSPFAGVSYEQYV. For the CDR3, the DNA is TGTGCCAGCAGCCCTTTTGCGGGGGTCTCCTACGAGCAGTACGTC.